The 21 T cell receptor beta chains below all came from one sample that was sequenced in a study of shared clonotypes between healthy human individuals (TCRdb year 2020). CD8 naive samples consisted of CD45RO-negative cells that were positively selected for CCR7, yielding a CD45RA+CCR7+ population without TemRA cells. Receptor amplification or capture employed the immunoSEQ multiplex PCR assay. TCRdb obtained this table from immuneACCESS and retained in-frame rearrangements with V and J assigned. These tables miss some clones; where compared with another copy, unresolved V genes account for less than half of the shortfall, and the remainder is unexplained. The sample profile shows 560,000 or so clones; around 96% of them were found once. About 0.12% of the sample rests with the top ten. Sequenced sample: naive CD8+ T cells sorted from blood. The label giving this sample's cell subset or site can be read as: CD45RA+CCR7+. The receptors derive from a woman aged 25 to 39 in good health.

This chain joins TRBV4-2 and TRBJ2-3; tentatively, D is TRBD2 (5 bases). V lost 4 bases to trimming and J lost 3 bases, with 14 bases between them. CDR3 length equals 15 residues. From germline, CDR1 is LGHNA and CDR2 YNFKEQ. The CDR3 DNA reads TGTGCCAGCAGCCCAGAACTAGGTAATACAGATACGCAGTATTTT. Amino acids: CASSPELGNTDTQYF.

This chain connects TRBV15 to TRBJ1-3, with a tentative D call TRBD1 (6 bases). Trimming pared 8 bases from V and 1 base from J, leaving 12 bases between. The CDR3 loop spans 14 amino acids. CDR1 and CDR2 (germline): LNHNV, YYDKDF (reference sequence). CDR3 nucleotides: TGTGCCACCTCCTCCAGGGGTTCTGGAAACACCATATATTTT. Translating it yields CATSSRGSGNTIYF.

For this clone: Other nucleotide sequences from this sample produce the same CDR3. The gene calls are TRBV11-2 and TRBJ2-1; 10 positions agree with TRBD2. The germline gives CDR1 SGHAT, CDR2 FQNNGV. The CDR3 loop spans 16 amino acids. Unmatched junction bases numbered 2, after V lost 1 base and J lost 2 bases. Here the CDR3 DNA reads TGTGCCAGCAGCTTAGGCGGACTAGCGGCCTACAATGAGCAGTTCTTC. This codes for CASSLGGLAAYNEQFF.

The chain joins TRBV2 to TRBJ2-7; tentative D call: TRBD2 (6 bases). From germline, CDR1 is SNHLY and CDR2 FYNNEI. The CDR3 is 12 residues long. The V end was cut by 8 bases, the J end by 3 bases, with 11 bases between. In DNA, the CDR3 is TGTGCCAGCGGGACTGATGACTACGAGCAGTACTTC. Residues: CASGTDDYEQYF.

The chain recombines TRBV27 with TRBJ1-1; TRBD1 is a possible D gene (5 bases). Trimming removed 0 bases from V and 7 bases from J, with 9 bases in between. Germline values: CDR1 MNHEY, CDR2 SMNVEV (reference sequence). The CDR3 spans 13 residues. The CDR3 DNA sequence: TGTGCCAGCAGTTTATCCACGGGACTTGAAGCTTTCTTT. This translates into CASSLSTGLEAFF.

The chain joins TRBV28 to TRBJ1-2; D unclear. In germline, CDR1 is MDHEN, CDR2 SYDVKM. Trimming pared 1 base from V and 0 bases from J, leaving 6 bases between. This CDR3 is built from 14 residues. DNA for the CDR3: TGTGCCAGCAGTTTATCGACAACTAACTATGGCTACACCTTC. Protein: CASSLSTTNYGYTF.

The rearrangement links TRBV11-2 to TRBJ1-1, with D possibly being TRBD1 (5 bases). Germline lookup yields CDR1 SGHAT and CDR2 FQNNGV. Trimming took off 8 bases at V and 4 bases at J, with 14 bases between the two ends. The CDR3 runs to 13 residues. The CDR3 loop reads CASRTGGGTEAFF. In nucleotides, the CDR3 is TGTGCCAGCCGGACGGGTGGGGGCACTGAAGCTTTCTTT. Full variable domain (rest looked up from reference TRBV11-2 and TRBJ1-1): EAGVAQSPRYKIIEKRQSVAFWCNPISGHATLYWYQQILGQGPKLLIQFQNNGVVDDSQLPKDRFSAERLKGVDSTLKIQPAKLEDSAVYLCASRTGGGTEAFFGQGTRLTVV.

This clone was picked up one time. This same CDR3 is encoded by further DNA sequences in the sample. This chain joins TRBV7-3 and TRBJ2-1, with TRBD1 matching over 9 bases. This CDR3 comprises 14 residues. Germline loops: CDR1 SGHTA, CDR2 FQGTGA. V lost 4 bases to trimming and J lost 4 bases; unmatched junction nucleotides: 2. The CDR3 region is CASSSGTGYNEQFF. The CDR3 nucleotides are TGTGCCAGCAGCTCCGGGACAGGGTACAATGAGCAGTTCTTC.

The chain couples TRBV5-1 to TRBJ2-3, with D uncertain. V was pared by 3 bases and J by 1 base, with 9 bases between. CDR3 length: 14 residues. Germline V CDR1 and CDR2: SGHRS, YFSETQ. The CDR3, as DNA: TGCGCCAGCAGCTCCGGACCAGGCACAGATACGCAGTATTTT. Protein sequence: CASSSGPGTDTQYF.

The gene calls are TRBV29-1 and TRBJ1-2; no firm D call. Deletions cut 0 bases from V and 8 bases from J, with 4 bases between. The CDR3 runs 10 residues. Per germline, CDR1 SQVTM and CDR2 ANQGSEA. For the CDR3, the DNA is TGCAGCGTTGAAGAGGGCGGCTACACCTTC. This encodes CSVEEGGYTF.

CDR3 sequence: CASSYWWASGSLHF. CDR3 DNA sequence: TGTGCCAGCAGTTACTGGTGGGCCAGTGGGTCCCTCCACTTT. The J gene is TRBJ1-6, the V gene TRBV6-5; D not certain. Trimming stripped 1 base from V and 14 bases from J, with 15 bases between. The CDR3 runs 14 residues. Per the germline V gene, CDR1 is MNHEY and CDR2 is SVGAGI.

The chain links TRBV28 to TRBJ2-7; weak D call: TRBD2 (6 bases). With 6 bases removed from V and 1 base from J, the gap between germline ends came to 10 bases. Germline loops: CDR1 MDHEN, CDR2 SYDVKM. The CDR3 loop spans 13 amino acids. The CDR3 loop reads CASSPAGSYEQYF. The CDR3, as DNA: TGTGCCAGCAGCCCCGCGGGGTCCTACGAGCAGTACTTC.

V and J are TRBV5-6 and TRBJ1-4; D unresolved. CDR3 length: 16 residues. Germline loops: CDR1 SGHDT, CDR2 YYEEEE. V was pared by 1 base and J by 4 bases, with 14 bases between. The CDR3 here is CASSLWTASLNEKLFF. Written as DNA, the CDR3 is TGTGCCAGCAGCTTGTGGACCGCTTCCCTTAATGAAAAACTGTTTTTT.

The chain uses TRBV11-2 and TRBJ1-2; 10 bases line up with TRBD1. Germline V lookup: CDR1 SGHAT, CDR2 FQNNGV. The ends lost 4 bases at V and 7 bases at J; junction bases unmatched: 6. CDR3 size: 14 residues. CDR3 region: CASSSEDRGLGYTF. In nucleotides, the CDR3 is TGTGCCAGCAGCTCAGAAGACAGGGGGCTTGGCTACACCTTC.

The rearrangement uses TRBV5-6 and TRBJ2-5; 7 bases line up with TRBD2. J was trimmed by 2 bases and V by 0 bases; bases with no gene match: 7. The CDR3 is made up of 16 amino acids. Germline lookup yields CDR1 SGHDT and CDR2 YYEEEE. CDR3 sequence (DNA): TGTGCCAGCAGCTTGGCCGGTAGCGGGTCTCAAGAGACCCAGTACTTC. Amino acid sequence: CASSLAGSGSQETQYF.

J is TRBJ2-5 and V is TRBV10-2; 11 positions match TRBD2. Germline V gene sequence: CDR1 WSHSY, CDR2 SAAADI. The V gene end was trimmed by 3 bases and the J gene end by 5 bases; junction bases not matched to a gene: 8. This CDR3 is built from 16 residues. The DNA of the CDR3 is TGCGCCAGCAGTGATACTAGCGGGAGCGTCTGGGAGACCCAGTACTTC. Translated, it gives CASSDTSGSVWETQYF.

This clone appeared a single time. The chain has TRBV19 and TRBJ2-1; perhaps TRBD1 as D (6 bases). V was cut by 1 base and J by 4 bases, with 14 bases left in between. This CDR3 comprises 16 residues. Germline CDR1 and CDR2: LNHDA and SQIVND (reference sequence). The CDR3 reads CASSIVTGMGYNEQFF. The CDR3 bases are TGTGCCAGTAGTATAGTCACAGGGATGGGATACAATGAGCAGTTCTTC.

The V call is TRBV5-6, the J call TRBJ1-2, with 7 bases aligning to TRBD1. The CDR3 extends over 17 amino acids. Germline V lookup: CDR1 SGHDT, CDR2 YYEEEE. Trimming at V came to 2 bases and at J to 8 bases, leaving 18 bases not matched to a gene. Here the CDR3 DNA reads TGTGCCAGCAGCTTAGGTTCGACAGGGCCCTCCTTATGGGGCTACACCTTC. Translation: CASSLGSTGPSLWGYTF.

The rearrangement joins TRBV19 to TRBJ1-5; 7 bases are shared with TRBD1. V dropped 5 bases and J dropped 0; count of bases not matched to a gene: 4. This CDR3 is built from 15 residues. The germline V gene encodes CDR1 LNHDA and CDR2 SQIVND (reference sequence). The CDR3 DNA follows: TGTGCCAGTAGTTGGACAGGCCCTAGCAATCAGCCCCAGCATTTT. Amino acid sequence: CASSWTGPSNQPQHF.

The chain uses TRBV28 and TRBJ2-3; a possible D gene is TRBD2 (6 bases). CDR1 MDHEN and CDR2 SYDVKM come from the germline V gene. The CDR3 covers 15 residues. V was clipped by 2 bases and J by 4 bases, with 13 bases between them. CDR3: CASSLPPGSADTQYF. Written as DNA, the CDR3 is TGTGCCAGCAGTTTACCCCCCGGGAGTGCAGATACGCAGTATTTT.

In the case of this clone: Other DNA variants within this sample encode the same CDR3. The chain employs TRBV7-9 and TRBJ2-1; D is undetermined. The CDR3 covers 12 residues. Trimming left V 0 bases short and J 3 bases short, with 0 bases between. CDR1 and CDR2 (germline): SEHNR, FQNEAQ (reference sequence). CDR3 protein: CASSLAYNEQFF. The CDR3 DNA reads TGTGCCAGCAGCTTAGCCTACAATGAGCAGTTCTTC.